The 10 T cell receptor beta chains given below trace back to one sample, sequenced in a study of monozygotic twins with inflammatory bowel disease. TCRdb reprocessed the 5' RACE reads and keeps a single row for each CDR3 protein, giving no DNA. Its table lists around 220,000 distinct CDR3 sequences. Sequenced: blood. Source of these receptors: a human donor with ulcerative colitis or Crohn's disease, or a healthy co-twin of an affected twin (not recorded which).

This sequence joins TRBV30 and TRBJ1-5; without DNA, the TCRdb call of TRBD1 cannot be checked. The germline gives CDR1 GTSNPN, CDR2 SVGIG (reference sequence). The CDR3 has 13 amino acids. CDR3 sequence reads: CAWATGSNQPQHF. The whole variable domain, filled in from reference TRBV30 and TRBJ1-5, reads SQTIHQWPATLVQPVGSPLSLECTVEGTSNPNLYWYRQAAGRGLQLLFYSVGIGQISSEVPQNLSASRPQDRQFILSSKKLLLSDSGFYLCAWATGSNQPQHFGDGTRLSIL.

V usage is TRBV6-6 and J usage is TRBJ1-5. The CDR3 runs to 13 residues. Germline V gene lookup returns CDR1 MNHNY and CDR2 SVGAGI (reference sequence). CDR3 sequence: CASSGFSNQPQHF.

This chain joins TRBV4-2 and TRBJ2-1; TCRdb returns TRBD1, unconfirmable since there is no DNA. Germline CDR1 is LGHNA and CDR2 is YNFKEQ. The CDR3 consists of 13 residues. CDR3 in amino acids: CASSQQGYHEQFF.

This chain joins TRBV19 and TRBJ2-1; the TCRdb D gene call, TRBD1, has no DNA to confirm it. Germline V gene data show CDR1 as LNHDA and CDR2 as SQIVND (reference sequence). This CDR3 is 15 amino acids long. The CDR3: CASSIQGQGVYEQFF.

V gene TRBV7-8 combines with J gene TRBJ1-2. Germline V gives CDR1 SGHVS, CDR2 FQNEAQ. The CDR3 extends over 12 amino acids. The CDR3 reads CASSLDGVGYTF.

J is TRBJ2-7 and V is TRBV6-2 or TRBV6-3; TCRdb names TRBD1, which stays unverified in the absence of DNA. Germline V gene data show CDR1 as MNHEY and CDR2 as SVGEGT. This CDR3 region has 18 residues. This CDR3 is CASSYSTGTTGYSYEQYF.

The chain recombines TRBV29-1 with TRBJ2-1; with no DNA, the TCRdb D assignment of TRBD2 cannot be verified. Looked up from germline, CDR1 is SQVTM and CDR2 is ANQGSEA. This CDR3 contains 12 residues. This CDR3 is CSVDEGDNEQFF.

The CDR3 is CASSQENSVYSPLHF. The chain carries TRBV14 and TRBJ1-6. The CDR3 has 15 amino acids. The V gene's germline CDR1 is SGHDN and CDR2 FVKESK.

The chain recombines TRBV5-5 with TRBJ2-3; TCRdb lists TRBD2, though no DNA is available to test this call. This CDR3 spans 15 amino acids. In germline, CDR1 is SGHKS, CDR2 YYEKEE (reference sequence). CDR3 region: CASSSTPGPRDTQYF.

The chain has TRBV5-1 and TRBJ2-5; TCRdb's D gene call, TRBD1, goes unchecked for lack of DNA. CDR3 length equals 14 residues. Per germline, CDR1 SGHRS and CDR2 YFSETQ. This chain's CDR3 is CASSEGQVLETQYF.